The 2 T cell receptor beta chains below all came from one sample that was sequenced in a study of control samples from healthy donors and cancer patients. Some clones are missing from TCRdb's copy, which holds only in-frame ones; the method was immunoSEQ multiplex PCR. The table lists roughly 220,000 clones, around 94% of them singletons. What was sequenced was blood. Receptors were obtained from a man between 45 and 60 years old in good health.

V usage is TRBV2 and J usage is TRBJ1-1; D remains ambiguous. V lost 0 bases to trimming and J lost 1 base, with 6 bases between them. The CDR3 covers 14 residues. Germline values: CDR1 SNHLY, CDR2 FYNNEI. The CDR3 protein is CASSEARRNTEAFF. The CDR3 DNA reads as TGTGCCAGCAGTGAAGCGCGCAGGAACACTGAAGCTTTCTTT.

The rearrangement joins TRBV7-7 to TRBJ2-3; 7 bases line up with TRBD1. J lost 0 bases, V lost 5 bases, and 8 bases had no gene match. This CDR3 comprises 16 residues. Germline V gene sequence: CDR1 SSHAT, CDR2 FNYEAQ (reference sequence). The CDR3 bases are TGTGCCAGCAGCCAGACAGGGCCTACTAGCACAGATACGCAGTATTTT. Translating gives CASSQTGPTSTDTQYF.